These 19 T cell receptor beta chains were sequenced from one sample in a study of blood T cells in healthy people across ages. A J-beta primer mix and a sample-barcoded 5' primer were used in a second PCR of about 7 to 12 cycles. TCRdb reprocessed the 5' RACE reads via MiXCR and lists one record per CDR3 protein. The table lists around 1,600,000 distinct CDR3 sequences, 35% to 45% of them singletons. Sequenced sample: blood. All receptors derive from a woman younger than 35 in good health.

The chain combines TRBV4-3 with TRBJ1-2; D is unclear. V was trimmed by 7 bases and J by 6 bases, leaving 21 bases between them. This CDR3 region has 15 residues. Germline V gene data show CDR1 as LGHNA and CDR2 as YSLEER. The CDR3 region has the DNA TGCGCCAGCACCGGAGGCACCGGGTTAGTTGATGGCTACACCTTC. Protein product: CASTGGTGLVDGYTF.

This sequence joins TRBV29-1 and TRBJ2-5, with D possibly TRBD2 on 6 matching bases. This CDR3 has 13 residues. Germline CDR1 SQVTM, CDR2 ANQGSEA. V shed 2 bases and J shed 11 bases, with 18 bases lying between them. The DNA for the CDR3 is TGCAGCGTTGAACGGGCGCGGGGAGGTGAGCAGTACTTC. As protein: CSVERARGGEQYF.

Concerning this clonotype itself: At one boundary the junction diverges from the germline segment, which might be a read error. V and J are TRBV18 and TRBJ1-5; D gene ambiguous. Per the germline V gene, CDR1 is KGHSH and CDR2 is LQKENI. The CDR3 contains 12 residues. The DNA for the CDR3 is TGTGCCAGCTCTATTAGCAATCAGCTCCAGCATTTT. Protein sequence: CASSISNQLQHF.

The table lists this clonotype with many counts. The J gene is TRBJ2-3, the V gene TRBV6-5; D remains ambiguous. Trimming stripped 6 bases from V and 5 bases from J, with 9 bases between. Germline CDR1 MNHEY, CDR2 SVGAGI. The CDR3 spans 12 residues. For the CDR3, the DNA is TGTGCCAGCAGCAAGGGCCTAGATACGCAGTATTTT. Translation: CASSKGLDTQYF.

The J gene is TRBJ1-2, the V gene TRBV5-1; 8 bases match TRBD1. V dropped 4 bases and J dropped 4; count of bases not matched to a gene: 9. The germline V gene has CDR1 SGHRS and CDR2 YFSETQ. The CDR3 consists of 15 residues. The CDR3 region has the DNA TGCGCCAGCAGCATAGGACAGGGTATCGGCTATGGCTACACCTTC. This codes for CASSIGQGIGYGYTF.

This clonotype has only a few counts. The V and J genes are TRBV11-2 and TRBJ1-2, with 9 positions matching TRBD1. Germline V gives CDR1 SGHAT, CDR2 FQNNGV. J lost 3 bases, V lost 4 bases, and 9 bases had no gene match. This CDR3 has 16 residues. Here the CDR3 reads CASSSRQGVPHYGYTF. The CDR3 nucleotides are TGTGCCAGCAGCTCCAGACAGGGGGTTCCTCACTATGGCTACACCTTC.

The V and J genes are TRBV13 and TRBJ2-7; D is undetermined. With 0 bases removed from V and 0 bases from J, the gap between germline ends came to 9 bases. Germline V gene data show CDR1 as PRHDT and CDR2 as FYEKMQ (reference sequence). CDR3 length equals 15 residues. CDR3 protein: CASSLGTILSYEQYF. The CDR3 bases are TGTGCCAGCAGCTTAGGGACAATACTCTCCTACGAGCAGTACTTC.

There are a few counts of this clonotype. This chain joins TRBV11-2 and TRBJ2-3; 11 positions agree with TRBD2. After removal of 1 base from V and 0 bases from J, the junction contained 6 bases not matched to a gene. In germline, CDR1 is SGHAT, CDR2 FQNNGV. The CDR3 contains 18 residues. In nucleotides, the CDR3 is TGTGCCAGCAGCTTAGGAAGACTAGCGGGGCCTAGCACAGATACGCAGTATTTT. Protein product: CASSLGRLAGPSTDTQYF.

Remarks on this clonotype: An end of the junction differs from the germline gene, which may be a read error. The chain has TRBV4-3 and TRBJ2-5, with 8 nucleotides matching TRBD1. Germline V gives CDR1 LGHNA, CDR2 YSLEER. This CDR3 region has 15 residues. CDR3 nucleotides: TGCGTCAGCAGCCAGGGGGCCCTGAAAGGAGAGACCCAGTACTTC. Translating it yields CVSSQGALKGETQYF.

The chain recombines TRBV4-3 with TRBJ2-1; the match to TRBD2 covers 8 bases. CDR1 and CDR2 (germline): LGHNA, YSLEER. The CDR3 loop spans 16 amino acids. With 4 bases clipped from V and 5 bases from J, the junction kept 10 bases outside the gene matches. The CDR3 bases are TGCGCCAGCAGCCGTCTTCTCACTAGCGGAGACAATGAGCAGTTCTTC. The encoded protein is CASSRLLTSGDNEQFF.

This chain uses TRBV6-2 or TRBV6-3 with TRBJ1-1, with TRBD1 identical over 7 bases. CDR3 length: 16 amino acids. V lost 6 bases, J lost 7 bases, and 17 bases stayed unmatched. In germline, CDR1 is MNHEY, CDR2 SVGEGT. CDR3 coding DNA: TGTGCCAGCAGACGCAGGGAACCGGGACAGTATGTTGAAGCTTTCTTT. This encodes CASRRREPGQYVEAFF.

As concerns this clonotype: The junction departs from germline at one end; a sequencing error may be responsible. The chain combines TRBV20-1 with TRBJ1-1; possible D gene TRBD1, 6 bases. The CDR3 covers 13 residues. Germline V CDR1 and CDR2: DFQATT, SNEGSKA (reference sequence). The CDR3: CSAPNGGDTEAFF. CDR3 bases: TGCAGTGCTCCAAACGGGGGCGACACGGAAGCTTTCTTT.

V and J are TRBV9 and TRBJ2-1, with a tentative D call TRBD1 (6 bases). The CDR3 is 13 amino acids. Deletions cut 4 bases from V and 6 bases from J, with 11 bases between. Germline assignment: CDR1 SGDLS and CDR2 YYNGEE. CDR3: CASSMTGFNEQFF. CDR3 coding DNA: TGTGCCAGCAGCATGACAGGCTTCAATGAGCAGTTCTTC.

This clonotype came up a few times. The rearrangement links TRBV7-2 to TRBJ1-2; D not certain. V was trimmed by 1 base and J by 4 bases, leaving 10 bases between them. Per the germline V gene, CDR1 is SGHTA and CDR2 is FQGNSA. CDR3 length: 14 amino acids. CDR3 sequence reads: CASSLVQSGYGYTF. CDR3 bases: TGTGCCAGCAGCTTAGTCCAGTCGGGCTATGGCTACACCTTC.

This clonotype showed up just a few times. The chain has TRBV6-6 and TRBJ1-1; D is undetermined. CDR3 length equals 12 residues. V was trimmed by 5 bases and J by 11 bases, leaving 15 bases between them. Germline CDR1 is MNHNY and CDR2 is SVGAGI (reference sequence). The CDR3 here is CASSNRASNAFF. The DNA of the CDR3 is TGTGCCAGCAGTAACCGTGCCAGCAACGCTTTCTTT.

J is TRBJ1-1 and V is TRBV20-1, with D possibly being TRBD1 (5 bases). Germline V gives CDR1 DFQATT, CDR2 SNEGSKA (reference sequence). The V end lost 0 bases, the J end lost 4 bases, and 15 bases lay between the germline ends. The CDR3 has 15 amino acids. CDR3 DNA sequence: TGCAGTGCTAGAGATCGACGGGGCTGGGGCACTGAAGCTTTCTTT. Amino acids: CSARDRRGWGTEAFF.

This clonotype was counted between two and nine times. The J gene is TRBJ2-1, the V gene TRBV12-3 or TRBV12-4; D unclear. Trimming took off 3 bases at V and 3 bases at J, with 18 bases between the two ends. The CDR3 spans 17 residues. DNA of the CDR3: TGTGCCAGCAGTTTTGGACCCGACAAGTCCTTCTACAATGAGCAGTTCTTC. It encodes CASSFGPDKSFYNEQFF.

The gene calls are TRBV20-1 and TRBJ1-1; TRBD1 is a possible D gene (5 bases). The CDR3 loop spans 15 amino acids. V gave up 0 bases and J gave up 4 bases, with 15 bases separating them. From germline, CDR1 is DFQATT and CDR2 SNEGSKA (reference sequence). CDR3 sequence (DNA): TGCAGTGCTAGAGATAGGGGCCGCCGGGCCACTGAAGCTTTCTTT. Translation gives CSARDRGRRATEAFF.

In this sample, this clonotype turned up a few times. The CDR3 coding sequence is TGTGCCAGCAGCCCCTCACTGGGAAGGTACCAAGAGACCCAGTACTTC. Its protein is CASSPSLGRYQETQYF. The V gene is TRBV12-3 or TRBV12-4, the J gene TRBJ2-5; no definite D call. With 6 bases removed from V and 0 bases from J, the gap between germline ends came to 17 bases. This CDR3 contains 16 residues.